A selection of T cell receptor beta chains follows, all from one sample in a study of blood T cells in healthy people across ages. MiXCR was run by TCRdb on the 5' RACE reads, yielding one entry per CDR3 protein. The profile shows about 800,000 distinct CDR3 sequences, 55% to 75% of them singletons. The specimen was blood. All receptors derive from a man in his thirties or forties in good health. The CDR3 runs from the conserved cysteine through the conserved F or W. The order of the fields is D gene, J gene, V gene, clone size, CDR3 DNA, CDR3 protein. The D gene is left open where the match is weak. A clone size is listed for some rows: how often the clone was seen (once, few, many), or a class if it is expanded.

>NA|TRBJ2-4|TRBV19|NA
TGTGCCAGTACTTCGACAGCGACGGTAGCCAAAAACATTCAGTACTTC
CASTSTATVAKNIQYF
>NA|TRBJ2-7|TRBV7-8|many
TGTGCCAGCAGCCCCAGGGAAATGTACGAGCAGTACTTC
CASSPREMYEQYF
>TRBD1|TRBJ1-2|TRBV4-2|once
TGTGCCAGCAGCCAAGATGTTACAGGGGGCAACTATGGCTACACCTTC
CASSQDVTGGNYGYTF
>NA|TRBJ2-7|TRBV20-1|few
TGCAGTGCTAGAGACAGAACCTACGAGCAGTACTTC
CSARDRTYEQYF
>NA|TRBJ2-5|TRBV7-2|once
TGTGCCAGCAGCTCCGATCCAGGGGAACAAGAGACCCAGTACTTC
CASSSDPGEQETQYF
>NA|TRBJ2-6|TRBV7-2|many
TGTGCCAGCAGCTTAGGAAACTCTGGGGCCAACGTCCTGACTTTC
CASSLGNSGANVLTF
>NA|TRBJ2-4|TRBV20-1|NA
TGCAGTGCTAGAGGAGGAGCGGACCAGTACTTC
CSARGGADQYF
>TRBD2|TRBJ2-5|TRBV7-3|NA
TGTGCCAGCAGCAAGCTAGCGGGAGGGGAGGAGACCCAGTACTTC
CASSKLAGGEETQYF
>TRBD2|TRBJ2-5|TRBV10-3|NA
TGTGCCACCAGCGGGGGAGAGACCCAGTACTTC
CATSGGETQYF
>TRBD2|TRBJ2-5|TRBV6-5|NA
TGTGCCAGCAGCCCCCGGACTAGCGGCCAAGAGACCCAGTACTTC
CASSPRTSGQETQYF
>NA|TRBJ1-2|TRBV14|few
TGTGCCAGCAGCGCGAGCTTTCCGTACCACTATGGCTACACCTTC
CASSASFPYHYGYTF
>TRBD2|TRBJ2-6|TRBV29-1|few
TGCAGCGTCCCTATAGCGGGGGGGTCTGGGGCCAACGTCCTGACTTTC
CSVPIAGGSGANVLTF
>NA|TRBJ1-5|TRBV7-8|NA
TGTGCCAGCAGCTTAGAAGGCAGCCTCAATCAGCCCCAGCATTTT
CASSLEGSLNQPQHF
>TRBD2|TRBJ2-2|TRBV28|NA
TGTGCCAGCGGCGGACTAGCGGGAGTAGGTGGCACCGGGGAGCTGTTTTTT
CASGGLAGVGGTGELFF
>NA|TRBJ2-7|TRBV4-2|NA
TGTGCCAGCAGCCAATCCCCAGGGGGCTGGGAGGGGAACTACGAGCAGTACTTC
CASSQSPGGWEGNYEQYF
>NA|TRBJ2-5|TRBV7-6|NA
TGTGCCAGCAGCTTAGACTCCCTGGAGACCCAGTACTTC
CASSLDSLETQYF
>NA|TRBJ1-1|TRBV12-3/TRBV12-4|NA
TGTGCCAGCAGTTGGGGGACCTCTGCCGCCTTCGGCACTGAAGCTTTCTTT
CASSWGTSAAFGTEAFF
>NA|TRBJ2-1|TRBV7-2|few
TGTGCCAGCAGCCCCCGTCTACCTTACAATGAGCAGTTCTTC
CASSPRLPYNEQFF
>NA|TRBJ1-6|TRBV6-5|few
TGTGCCAGCAGTTACGGGAATTCACCCCTCCACTTT
CASSYGNSPLHF
>TRBD1|TRBJ1-1|TRBV4-2|few
TGTGCCAGCAGCCAAGATCGCGGGGACAGGAACACTGAAGCTTTCTTT
CASSQDRGDRNTEAFF
>NA|TRBJ2-7|TRBV5-5|few
TGTGCCAGCAGCCCCCGGAAACGGGACGAGCAGTACTTC
CASSPRKRDEQYF
>TRBD2|TRBJ2-5|TRBV28|once
TGTGCCAGCAGTTTGGGGACTAGCGGAACCCAAGAGACCCAGTACTTC
CASSLGTSGTQETQYF
>TRBD2|TRBJ2-1|TRBV20-1|NA
TGCAGTGCTAGAGATGTGTCAGCGGGAGTGACCCTCTACAATGAGCAGTTCTTC
CSARDVSAGVTLYNEQFF